This record concerns one T cell receptor beta chain sequence. Its specificity is unknown. Profiling relied on immunoSEQ multiplex PCR, and the TCRdb table lists in-frame clones only, not all of them. This sample has more than 9,500 clones, with over 75% found just once. This sample stems from a study of OX40 agonist ivuxolimab in advanced cancers. In the study overall: Patients were treated with intravenous ivuxolimab, dosed at 0.01 to 10 mg/kg and infused every 2 weeks. The study enrolled dose-escalation patients with hepatocellular carcinoma, melanoma, renal cell or head and neck cancer. Broader study findings: Expanded clones were, on average, more numerous among CD8+ T cells than CD4+. At 0.1 to 3.0 mg/kg, clonal expansion of CD4+ and CD8+ blood T cells had occurred by week 6.

The V end lost 7 bases, the J end lost 4 bases, and 14 bases lay between the germline ends. Germline assignment: CDR1 SGHRS and CDR2 YFSETQ. This CDR3 contains 13 residues. Sequenced here: CD4+ or CD8+ T cells sorted from blood, sampled in a trial of the OX40 agonist ivuxolimab. This clonotype was obtained from an adult with an advanced solid tumor such as melanoma, head and neck, liver or kidney cancer. This rearrangement joins TRBV5-1 to TRBJ1-2; D might be TRBD1 (6 bases). The CDR3 sequence: CASRTDQFYGYTF. The CDR3 bases are TGCGCCAGCCGGACAGATCAATTCTATGGCTACACCTTC.